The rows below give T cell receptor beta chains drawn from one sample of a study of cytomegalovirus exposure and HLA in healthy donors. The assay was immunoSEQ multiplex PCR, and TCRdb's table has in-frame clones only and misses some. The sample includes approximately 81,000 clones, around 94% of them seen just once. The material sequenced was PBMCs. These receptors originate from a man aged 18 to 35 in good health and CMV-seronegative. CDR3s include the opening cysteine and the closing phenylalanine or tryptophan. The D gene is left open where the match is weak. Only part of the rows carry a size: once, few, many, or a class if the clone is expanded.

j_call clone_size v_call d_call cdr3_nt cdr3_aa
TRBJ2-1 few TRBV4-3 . TGCGCCAGCAGCCATCCGGGGTATGAGCAGTTCTTC CASSHPGYEQFF
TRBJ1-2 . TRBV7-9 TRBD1 TGTGCCAGCAGCTTAGCAACAGGGGGCTATAACTATGGCTACACCTTC CASSLATGGYNYGYTF
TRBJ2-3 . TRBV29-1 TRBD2 TGCAGCCCATTGAGCGGGGACACAGATACGCAGTATTTT CSPLSGDTDTQYF
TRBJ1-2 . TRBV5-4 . TGTGCCAGCAGCTTGCCCGGACAGAACTATGGCTACACCTTC CASSLPGQNYGYTF
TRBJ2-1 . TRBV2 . TGTGCCAGCGGGGCCTTTGCGGCCCCCTACAATGAGCAGTTCTTC CASGAFAAPYNEQFF
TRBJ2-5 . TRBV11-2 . TGTGCCAGCAGCTTCTTGACAGAAGAGACCCAGTACTTC CASSFLTEETQYF
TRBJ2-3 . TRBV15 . TGTGCCACCAGCGGCAAGTGGGATACGCAGTATTTT CATSGKWDTQYF
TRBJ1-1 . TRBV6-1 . TGTGCCAGCAGGCGGACAGAGAACACTGAAGCTTTCTTT CASRRTENTEAFF
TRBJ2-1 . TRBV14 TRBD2 TGTGCCAGCAGCCAAGAGGGACTAGCGGGAAGCCCACGGGACAGTGAGCAGTTCTTC CASSQEGLAGSPRDSEQFF
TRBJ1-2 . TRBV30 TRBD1 TGTGCCTGGGGGACAGGCTACGGCTACACCTTC CAWGTGYGYTF
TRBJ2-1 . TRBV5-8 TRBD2 TGTGCCAGCAATTCGCCGCCGGGACTAGCGGGAGTTTGGTCCTACAATGAGCAGTTCTTC CASNSPPGLAGVWSYNEQFF
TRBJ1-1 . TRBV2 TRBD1 TGTGCCAGCAGCCAAGAGGGGGCGAACACTGAAGCTTTCTTT CASSQEGANTEAFF
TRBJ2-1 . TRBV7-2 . TGTGCCAGCAGCTTAGGGCAGTACAATGAGCAGTTCTTC CASSLGQYNEQFF
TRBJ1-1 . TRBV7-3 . TGTGCCAGCAGCTTAGGGGGGGCAGATAGGACTGAAGCTTTCTTT CASSLGGADRTEAFF
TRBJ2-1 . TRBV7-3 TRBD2 TGTGCCAGCAGCACCGGACTAGGTGGAGATGAGCAGTTCTTC CASSTGLGGDEQFF
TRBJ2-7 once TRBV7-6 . TGTGCCAGCGCTAGCTACTCCTACGAGCAGTACTTC CASASYSYEQYF
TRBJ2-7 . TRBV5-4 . TGTGCCAGCAGCTCCCAGGGCCTCGGGGGTTACGAGCAGTACTTC CASSSQGLGGYEQYF
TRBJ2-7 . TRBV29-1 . TGCAGCGTACTAGGGGGTACACACTACGAGCAGTACTTC CSVLGGTHYEQYF
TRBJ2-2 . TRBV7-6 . TGTGCCAGCAGCTTAGCGTACAGCGGTCCGAACACCGGGGAGCTGTTTTTT CASSLAYSGPNTGELFF
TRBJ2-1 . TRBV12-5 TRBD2 TGTGCTAGTGGTTACTCGGGGACTAGCGGGTCCAATGAGCAGTTCTTC CASGYSGTSGSNEQFF
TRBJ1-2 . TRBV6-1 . TGTGCCAGCAGTGAAGGGGCCGAAGCTAATGGCTACACCTTC CASSEGAEANGYTF
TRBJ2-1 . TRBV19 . TGTGCCAGTAGAAGTACCGAAGCAGGCGCCAATGAGCAGTTCTTC CASRSTEAGANEQFF
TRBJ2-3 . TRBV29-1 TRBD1 TGCAGCGTTGATTCAGGACAGGGCGCAGATACGCAGTATTTT CSVDSGQGADTQYF
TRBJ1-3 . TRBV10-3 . TGTGCCATCAGTCGGGACTCCCCAGCCTCTGGAAACACCATATATTTT CAISRDSPASGNTIYF
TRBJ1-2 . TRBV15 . TGTGCCACCAGCATCGGCAGGAACTATGGCTACACCTTC CATSIGRNYGYTF
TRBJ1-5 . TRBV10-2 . TGCGCCAGCAGTGGAACGGGGGCCCAGCATTTT CASSGTGAQHF
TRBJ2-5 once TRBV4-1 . TGCGCCAGCAGCCAACTCAAAGCGGCGGGCGTCCAAGAGACCCAGTACTTC CASSQLKAAGVQETQYF
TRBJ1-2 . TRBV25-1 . TGTGCCAGCAGTGAGGCTCTAACGGGTGGCTACACCTTC CASSEALTGGYTF
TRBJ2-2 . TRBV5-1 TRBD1 TGCGCCAGCAGCGATGTGACAGGGGGAGGCACCGGGGAGCTGTTTTTT CASSDVTGGGTGELFF
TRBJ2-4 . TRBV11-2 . TGTGCCAGCAGCGTAGGACATTCAGCCAAAAACATTCAGTACTTC CASSVGHSAKNIQYF
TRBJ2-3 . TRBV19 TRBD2 TGTGCCAGTAGTATAGTGGGGGGGAGCACAGATACGCAGTATTTT CASSIVGGSTDTQYF
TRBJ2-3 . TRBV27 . TGTGCCAGCAGTTTTATTAGGGGACCAGGAGGGACAGATACGCAGTATTTT CASSFIRGPGGTDTQYF
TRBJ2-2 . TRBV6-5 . TGTGCCAGCAGAAGAGGGATTCTCAACACCGGGGAGCTGTTTTTT CASRRGILNTGELFF
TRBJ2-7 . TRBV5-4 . TGTGCCAGCAGCTTGGTAGGGGTCGAGTACGAGCAGTACTTC CASSLVGVEYEQYF
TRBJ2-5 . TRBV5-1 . TGCGCCAGCAGCTTGGAGGGGGAGACCCAGTACTTC CASSLEGETQYF
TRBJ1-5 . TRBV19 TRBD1 TGTGCCAGTAGTATTACGGGACAGGGACATCAGCCCCAGCATTTT CASSITGQGHQPQHF
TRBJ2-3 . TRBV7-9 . TGTGCCAGCAGGACTGATGGTACTGGCACAGATACGCAGTATTTT CASRTDGTGTDTQYF
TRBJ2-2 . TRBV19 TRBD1 TGTGCCAGTAGTATCCCAGGGGGCAACACCGGGGAGCTGTTTTTT CASSIPGGNTGELFF
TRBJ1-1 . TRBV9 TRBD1 TGTGCCAGCAGCGTAATCTCAGGGGGCACTGAAGCTTTCTTT CASSVISGGTEAFF
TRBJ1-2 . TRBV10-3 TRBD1 TGTGCCATCAGTGATGGACAGGCGACTAACTATGGCTACACCTTC CAISDGQATNYGYTF
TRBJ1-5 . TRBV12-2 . TGTGCAAGTCGCTTAGGTACGTTAGCTTGGCATAGCAATCAGCCCCAGCATTTT CASRLGTLAWHSNQPQHF
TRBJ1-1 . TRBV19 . TGTGCCAGTAGGGAGGACAGAAGAGTTTCTGAAGCTTTCTTT CASREDRRVSEAFF
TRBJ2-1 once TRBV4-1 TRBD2 TGCGCCAGCAGCCAAGAGGGACTAGCGGGGCACAATGAGCAGTTCTTC CASSQEGLAGHNEQFF
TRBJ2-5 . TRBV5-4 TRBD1 TGTGCCAGCAGCTCGCCACAGGGGGCCAAAGAGACCCAGTACTTC CASSSPQGAKETQYF
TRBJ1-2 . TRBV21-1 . TGTGCCAGCAGCAATAGGAGAGGGGGCCTCATTCCCCCCTGCTATGGCTACACCTTC CASSNRRGGLIPPCYGYTF
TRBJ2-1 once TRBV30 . TGTGCCTGGGCACCCGGTGCAGGATTGAATGAGCAGTTCTTC CAWAPGAGLNEQFF
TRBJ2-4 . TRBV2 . TGTGCCAGCAGTGAAGATGTCAGGACCAAAAACATTCAGTACTTC CASSEDVRTKNIQYF
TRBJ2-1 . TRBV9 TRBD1 TGTGCCAGCAGCTTCTCGGGACAGTATTTCGGCGAGCAGTTCTTC CASSFSGQYFGEQFF
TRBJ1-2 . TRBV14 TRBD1 TGTGCCAGCAGCCAAGAGGACAGGGCTCTTGGCTACACCTTC CASSQEDRALGYTF